This T cell receptor beta chain was recovered during a study of T cell responses to AZD1222 COVID-19 vaccine. The study's findings and limits: There were vaccine-associated CD4 TCRs across spike, dominant at 160-218 and 743-854. Targets within unmutated variant regions were reportedly found for nearly half of spike-specific TCRs. Scientists sampled the repertoires only once the peak T cell response had passed.

Deletions cut 7 bases from V and 1 base from J, with 7 bases between. CDR1 KGHSH and CDR2 LQKENI come from the germline V gene. The CDR3 runs to 12 residues. TCRdb's copy holds only in-frame clones and misses some; the assay was immunoSEQ multiplex PCR. Of about 140,000 clones listed, about nine tenths were seen once; the top ten hold 4.7%. As regards this clone: Its antigen is undetermined.

This TCR was recovered from an adult in good health. The source material was peripheral blood, sampled on day 0 of AZD1222 vaccination. The J gene is TRBJ1-1, the V gene TRBV18; D is ambiguous. CDR3 sequence: CASLQKNTEAFF. For the CDR3, the DNA is TGTGCCAGCTTACAAAAGAACACTGAAGCTTTCTTT.